This T cell receptor (beta chain) was sequenced during a study of cytomegalovirus exposure and HLA in healthy donors. The CDR3 has 14 residues. Germline CDR1 and CDR2: LNHDA and SQIVND (reference sequence). V shed 6 bases and J shed 7 bases, with 15 bases lying between them. It was with 60 Vbeta and 13 Jbeta primers that the PCR ran. The data were produced by immunoSEQ multiplex PCR, yet TCRdb's version contains in-frame clones alone and is incomplete. The sample records about 200,000 clones, just under 70% being singletons. The source is a man aged 35-49 years in good health and CMV-seropositive. The chain carries TRBV19 and TRBJ2-2; possibly TRBD2 for D (5 bases). What was sequenced was PBMCs. The CDR3 DNA reads TGTGCCAGTAGATACCAGGTTGGGAGCGGGGAGCTGTTTTTT. Amino acids: CASRYQVGSGELFF.